One T cell receptor (beta chain) is described in this entry. Trimming pared 0 bases from V and 2 bases from J, leaving 15 bases between. The CDR3 loop spans 17 amino acids. Germline V gene lookup returns CDR1 SGHKS and CDR2 YYEKEE (reference sequence). Authors' methods: Reference gene primer amplification gave estimated nucleated cell counts. Sequencing used immunoSEQ multiplex PCR; TCRdb keeps in-frame clones, though not all of them. Clonal size and the V and J genes are those of that table, whereas D and trimming came from the DNA. The sample includes some 200,000 clones, roughly 84% of them seen just once. These data come from a study of blood T cell repertoires in COVID-19. Background on the study: COVID-19 samples collected from the United States, Italy and Spain covered acute and convalescent phases. Nucleic acid was either cDNA or gDNA, and it came from T cells, B-cell-depleted T cells, or PBMCs.

The sequenced sample was peripheral blood. The receptor was isolated from a man aged 50 to 60 with active or convalescent COVID-19. The chain recombines TRBV5-5 with TRBJ1-5; D not resolved. DNA for the CDR3: TGTGCCAGCAGCTTGGAGATTGCAAGCATGGGCAATCAGCCCCAGCATTTT. Protein: CASSLEIASMGNQPQHF.